Below are 20 T cell receptor beta chains sequenced from a single sample in a study of spatial heterogeneity in lung cancer. Stated time point: sample taken at primary tumor resection. The authors sequenced whole RNA from tumor, nontumor lung or frozen PBMC without sorting. TCRdb reprocessed the 5' RACE reads via MiXCR and lists one record per CDR3 protein. This table has 12,000 or so distinct CDR3 sequences, roughly 6.2% appearing once. The sample consisted of normal lung tissue next to the tumor, taken at surgery. These receptor sequences come from a male donor with early-stage non-small cell lung cancer.

About this clonotype: This sequence may be a read error, since a much larger clone differs from it by one base. The genes are TRBV6-5 and TRBJ1-1; no reliable D call. The CDR3 runs to 15 residues. The germline CDR1 and CDR2 sequences are MNHEY and SVGAGI. Trimming stripped 0 bases from V and 0 bases from J, with 8 bases between. The CDR3 spells CASSYSITMNTEAFF. The CDR3 bases are TGTGCCAGCAGTTACTCGATTACGATGAACACTGAAGCTTTCTTT.

At least ten counts were recorded for this clonotype. V usage is TRBV29-1 and J usage is TRBJ2-1, with 11 bases aligning to TRBD2. With V trimmed by 4 bases and J by 0 bases, 2 bases remained unmatched. The CDR3 has 15 residues. Germline V CDR1 and CDR2: SQVTM, ANQGSEA. CDR3 protein: CSVVTSGSSYNEQFF. The CDR3 DNA reads as TGCAGCGTTGTTACTAGCGGGAGCTCCTACAATGAGCAGTTCTTC.

This clonotype was counted many times. V and J are TRBV7-9 and TRBJ2-7; D gene unclear. This CDR3 has 12 amino acids. Germline-derived CDR1 and CDR2 are SEHNR and FQNEAQ (reference sequence). The ends were cut back, 1 base at V and 3 bases at J, with 4 bases in the middle. In DNA, the CDR3 is TGTGCCAGCAGCTTAGGGGTCTACGAGCAGTACTTC. Translated: CASSLGVYEQYF.

The table lists this clonotype with many counts. The genes are TRBV5-1 and TRBJ2-1, with 9 bases identical to TRBD1. With 1 base clipped from V and 4 bases from J, the junction kept 3 bases outside the gene matches. Germline CDR1 SGHRS, CDR2 YFSETQ. The CDR3 consists of 15 residues. The DNA of the CDR3 is TGCGCCAGCAGCTTGACAGGGGGCGTATACAATGAGCAGTTCTTC. This translates into CASSLTGGVYNEQFF. Complete variable domain (other parts from reference TRBV5-1 and TRBJ2-1): KAGVTQTPRYLIKTRGQQVTLSCSPISGHRSVSWYQQTPGQGLQFLFEYFSETQRNKGNFPGRFSGRQFSNSRSEMNVSTLELGDSALYLCASSLTGGVYNEQFFGPGTRLTVL.

By proportion, this clonotype is medium-sized. The CDR3 spells CASSQATANYGYTF. Here the CDR3 DNA reads TGCGCCAGCAGCCAAGCTACAGCTAACTATGGCTACACCTTC. V is TRBV4-3 and J is TRBJ1-2; D not resolved. Trimming left V 1 base short and J 0 bases short, with 6 bases between. This CDR3 comprises 14 residues. CDR1 and CDR2 from the germline V gene are LGHNA and YSLEER.

This clonotype occurred many times. This rearrangement joins TRBV2 to TRBJ2-7; possibly TRBD2 for D (5 bases). Germline CDR1 and CDR2: SNHLY and FYNNEI. V was cut by 4 bases and J by 2 bases, with 9 bases left in between. The CDR3 is made up of 13 amino acids. CDR3 loop: CASSAGVTYEQYF. The CDR3 nucleotides read TGTGCCAGCAGTGCCGGGGTGACCTACGAGCAGTACTTC. Variable domain in full (rest from reference TRBV2 and TRBJ2-7): EPEVTQTPSHQVTQMGQEVILRCVPISNHLYFYWYRQILGQKVEFLVSFYNNEISEKSEIFDDQFSVERPDGSNFTLKIRSTKLEDSAMYFCASSAGVTYEQYFGPGTRLTVT.

This clonotype counts as medium-sized. This chain links TRBV7-2 with TRBJ2-5, with TRBD1 matching over 8 bases. This CDR3 is 14 amino acids long. The ends lost 4 bases at V and 2 bases at J; junction bases unmatched: 3. CDR1 SGHTA and CDR2 FQGNSA come from the germline V gene. The CDR3 loop reads CASSSRQGQETQYF. The CDR3 region has the DNA TGTGCCAGCAGCTCACGACAGGGGCAAGAGACCCAGTACTTC.

By share, this clonotype ranks as medium-sized. The chain uses TRBV6-5 and TRBJ2-1; 9 nucleotides match TRBD2. Germline V gene sequence: CDR1 MNHEY, CDR2 SVGAGI. V lost 0 bases to trimming and J lost 10 bases; unmatched junction nucleotides: 7. CDR3 length: 15 amino acids. The DNA for the CDR3 is TGTGCCAGCAGTTACTCCCGTCTAGCGGGACAAGAGCAGTTCTTC. It translates to CASSYSRLAGQEQFF.

This clonotype was detected only a few times. The chain combines TRBV6-2 or TRBV6-3 with TRBJ2-7; TRBD2 aligns across 14 bases. The CDR3 contains 14 residues. From germline, CDR1 is MNHEY and CDR2 SVGEGT. J gave up 3 bases and V 8 bases, and 3 bases lay outside the gene matches. The DNA for the CDR3 is TGTGCCAGCCTCGGGACTAGCGGGGGCTACGAGCAGTACTTC. Translating gives CASLGTSGGYEQYF.

The V and J genes are TRBV2 and TRBJ1-5, with D unresolved. The CDR3 is made up of 16 amino acids. The germline V gene encodes CDR1 SNHLY and CDR2 FYNNEI. The V end was cut by 6 bases, the J end by 0 bases, with 15 bases between. The CDR3 loop is CASSSPGGYSNQPQHF. CDR3 nucleotides: TGTGCCAGCAGCAGCCCTGGCGGCTATAGCAATCAGCCCCAGCATTTT.

The J gene is TRBJ2-1, the V gene TRBV5-1; D might be TRBD1 (6 bases). The CDR3 runs to 15 residues. Per germline, CDR1 SGHRS and CDR2 YFSETQ. V was cut by 2 bases and J by 7 bases, with 16 bases left in between. CDR3 nucleotides: TGCGCCAGCAGCTTACTCCAGGGGCTTGGGAATGAGCAGTTCTTC. Its translation is CASSLLQGLGNEQFF. The full variable domain, with the rest looked up from reference TRBV5-1 and TRBJ2-1, is KAGVTQTPRYLIKTRGQQVTLSCSPISGHRSVSWYQQTPGQGLQFLFEYFSETQRNKGNFPGRFSGRQFSNSRSEMNVSTLELGDSALYLCASSLLQGLGNEQFFGPGTRLTVL.

In this sample, this clonotype turned up many times. The gene calls are TRBV10-1 and TRBJ2-1, with 7 nucleotides matching TRBD1. After removal of 2 bases from V and 2 bases from J, the junction contained 6 bases not matched to a gene. The CDR3 runs to 16 residues. CDR1 WNHNN and CDR2 SYGVQD come from the germline V gene (reference sequence). In DNA, the CDR3 is TGCGCCAGCAGTGAGCCTGGACAGGTAGCCTACAATGAGCAGTTCTTC. Its translation: CASSEPGQVAYNEQFF.

This clonotype was recorded many times. The CDR3 bases are TGCAGTGCTAGAGGGCCTCGGGACCAATCCTACGAGCAGTACTTC. Translated, it gives CSARGPRDQSYEQYF. The chain links TRBV20-1 to TRBJ2-7; D may correspond to TRBD1 or TRBD2 (5 bases each). The CDR3 consists of 15 residues. Trimming shortened V by 1 base and J by 1 base, and 14 bases separated the two germline ends. CDR1 DFQATT and CDR2 SNEGSKA come from the germline V gene (reference sequence).

In this sample, this clonotype turned up many times. The J gene is TRBJ2-4, the V gene TRBV3-1, with D tentatively TRBD1 (6 bases). CDR3 length equals 17 residues. Trimming left V 0 bases short and J 8 bases short, with 20 bases between. Germline lookup yields CDR1 LGHDT and CDR2 YNNKEL (reference sequence). The CDR3 loop is CASSQEVLRGPGDIQYF. The DNA for the CDR3 is TGTGCCAGCAGCCAAGAGGTCCTCAGGGGCCCTGGGGACATTCAGTACTTC.

This clonotype occurred many times. V gene TRBV27 combines with J gene TRBJ1-2; 7 bases align to TRBD1. V shed 4 bases, J shed 6 bases, and the junction held 8 bases outside the gene matches. CDR1 is MNHEY and CDR2 is SMNVEV in the germline V gene (reference sequence). This CDR3 has 14 residues. The DNA of the CDR3 is TGTGCCAGCAGTTCGGCGTCAGGGGGTCATGGCTACACCTTC. It specifies CASSSASGGHGYTF.

The table lists this clonotype with a few counts. The V gene is TRBV5-1, the J gene TRBJ2-7, with TRBD1 matching over 11 bases. Germline loops: CDR1 SGHRS, CDR2 YFSETQ. The CDR3 consists of 14 residues. The trim removed 4 bases at V and 5 bases at J, leaving 5 bases unmatched. The DNA for the CDR3 is TGCGCCAGCAGCGGGACAGGGGGTGAAGACGAGCAGTACTTC. Protein: CASSGTGGEDEQYF.

This clonotype appeared many times. This rearrangement joins TRBV29-1 to TRBJ2-7; TRBD2 might be the D (6 bases). Trimming removed 0 bases at V and 11 bases at J, with 11 bases between. This CDR3 has 11 amino acids. Looked up from germline, CDR1 is SQVTM and CDR2 is ANQGSEA. In DNA form, the CDR3 reads TGCAGCGTTGAAGATCCGGGGGAGAAGTACTTC. The encoded protein is CSVEDPGEKYF.

This clonotype rates as medium-sized. The chain uses TRBV30 and TRBJ1-2; TRBD1 aligns across 7 bases. V trimming: 4 bases; J trimming: 4 bases; junction bases outside the gene matches: 6. Germline V gene sequence: CDR1 GTSNPN, CDR2 SVGIG (reference sequence). CDR3 length equals 13 residues. The CDR3 protein is CAWTGTALYGYTF. As DNA, the CDR3 is TGTGCCTGGACAGGGACAGCTCTCTATGGCTACACCTTC.

This clonotype was seen repeatedly, ten times or more. This sequence joins TRBV20-1 and TRBJ1-6, with TRBD1 identical over 9 bases. This CDR3 has 13 amino acids. CDR1 and CDR2 (germline): DFQATT, SNEGSKA (reference sequence). J lost 6 bases, V lost 5 bases, and 2 bases had no gene match. The CDR3 protein is CSAWTGANSPLHF. The CDR3 DNA follows: TGCAGTGCTTGGACAGGGGCTAATTCACCCCTCCACTTT.

This clonotype has only a few counts. The chain recombines TRBV7-2 with TRBJ1-1; D ambiguous. The CDR3 extends over 13 amino acids. Looked up from germline, CDR1 is SGHTA and CDR2 is FQGNSA. V was shortened by 1 base and J by 1 base, with 4 bases between the two germline ends. The CDR3 DNA reads as TGTGCCAGCAGCTTAGTATGGAACACTGAAGCTTTCTTT. Protein: CASSLVWNTEAFF.